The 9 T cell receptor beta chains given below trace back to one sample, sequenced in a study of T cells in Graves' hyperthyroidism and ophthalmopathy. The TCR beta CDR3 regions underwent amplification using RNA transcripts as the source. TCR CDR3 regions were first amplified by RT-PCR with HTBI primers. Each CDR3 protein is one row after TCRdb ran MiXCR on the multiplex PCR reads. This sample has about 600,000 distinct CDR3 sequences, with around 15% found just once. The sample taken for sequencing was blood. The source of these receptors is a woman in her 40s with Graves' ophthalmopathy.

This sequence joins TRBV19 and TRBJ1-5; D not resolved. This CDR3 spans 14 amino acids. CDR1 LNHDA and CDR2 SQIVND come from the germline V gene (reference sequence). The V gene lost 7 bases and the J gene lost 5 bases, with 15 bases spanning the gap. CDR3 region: CASKARSYYQPQHF. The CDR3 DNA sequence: TGTGCCAGTAAAGCCAGGTCTTACTATCAGCCCCAGCATTTT. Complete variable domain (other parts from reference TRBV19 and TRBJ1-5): DGGITQSPKYLFRKEGQNVTLSCEQNLNHDAMYWYRQDPGQGLRLIYYSQIVNDFQKGDIAEGYSVSREKKESFPLTVTSAQKNPTAFYLCASKARSYYQPQHFGDGTRLSIL.

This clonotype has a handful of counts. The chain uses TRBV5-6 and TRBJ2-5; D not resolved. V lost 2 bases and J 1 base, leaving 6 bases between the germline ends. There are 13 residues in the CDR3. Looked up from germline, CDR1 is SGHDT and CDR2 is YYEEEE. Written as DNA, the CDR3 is TGTGCCAGCAGCTTCCCCCTCCAAGAGACCCAGTACTTC. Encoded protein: CASSFPLQETQYF.

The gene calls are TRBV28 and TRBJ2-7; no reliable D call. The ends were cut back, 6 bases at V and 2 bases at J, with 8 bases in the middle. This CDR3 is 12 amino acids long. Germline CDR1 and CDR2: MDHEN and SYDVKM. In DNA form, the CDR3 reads TGTGCCAGCAGAACTCAGGCCTACGAGCAGTACTTC. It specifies CASRTQAYEQYF.

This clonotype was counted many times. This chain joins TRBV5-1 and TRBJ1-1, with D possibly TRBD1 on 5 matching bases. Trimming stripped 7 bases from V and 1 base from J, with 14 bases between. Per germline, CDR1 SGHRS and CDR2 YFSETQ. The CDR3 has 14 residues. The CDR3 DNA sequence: TGCGCCAGCCGATCTAGGGGTCAGAACACTGAAGCTTTCTTT. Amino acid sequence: CASRSRGQNTEAFF.

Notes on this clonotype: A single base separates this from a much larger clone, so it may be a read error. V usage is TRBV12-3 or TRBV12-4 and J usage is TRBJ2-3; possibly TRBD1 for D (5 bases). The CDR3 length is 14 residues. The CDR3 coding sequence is TGTGCCAGCAGTTCTTTAGGGCACACAGGTACGCAGTATTTT. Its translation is CASSSLGHTGTQYF.

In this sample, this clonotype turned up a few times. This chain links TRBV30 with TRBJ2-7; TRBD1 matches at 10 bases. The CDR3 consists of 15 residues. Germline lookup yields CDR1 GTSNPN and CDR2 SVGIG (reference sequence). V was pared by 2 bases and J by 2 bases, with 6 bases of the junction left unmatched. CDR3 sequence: CAWSYGTGDAYEQYF. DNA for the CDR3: TGTGCCTGGAGTTATGGGACAGGGGACGCCTACGAGCAGTACTTC.

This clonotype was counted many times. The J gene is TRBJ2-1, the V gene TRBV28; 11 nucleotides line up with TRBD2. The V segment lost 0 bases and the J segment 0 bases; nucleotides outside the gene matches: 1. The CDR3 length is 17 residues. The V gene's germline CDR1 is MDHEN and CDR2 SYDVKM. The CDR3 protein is CASSLWGTSGSYNEQFF. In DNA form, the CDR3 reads TGTGCCAGCAGTTTATGGGGGACTAGCGGCTCCTACAATGAGCAGTTCTTC.

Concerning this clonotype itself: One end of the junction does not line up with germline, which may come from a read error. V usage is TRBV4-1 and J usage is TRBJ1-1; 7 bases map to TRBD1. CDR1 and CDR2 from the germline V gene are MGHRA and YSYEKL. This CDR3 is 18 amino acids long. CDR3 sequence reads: CAGSQRTGTARWDTEAFF. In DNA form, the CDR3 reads TGCGCCGGCAGCCAAAGGACCGGGACAGCACGTTGGGACACTGAAGCTTTCTTT.

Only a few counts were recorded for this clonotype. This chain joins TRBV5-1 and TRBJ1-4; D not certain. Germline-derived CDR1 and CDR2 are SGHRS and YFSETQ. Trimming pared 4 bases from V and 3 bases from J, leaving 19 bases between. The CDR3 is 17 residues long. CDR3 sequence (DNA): TGCGCCAGCAGCCCGACCCTAAACAGTGGGGCTAATGAAAAACTGTTTTTT. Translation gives CASSPTLNSGANEKLFF.